The clone carrying this TCR beta chain has a handful of counts. No antigen is known for it. The isolated RNA, all of it, was reverse transcribed, so expressed TCRB transcripts were what got sequenced. The repertoire was sequenced with immunoSEQ multiplex PCR; TCRdb's copy has only in-frame clones and lacks some. The table shows 120,000 to 150,000 clones, with around a tenth occurring only once. J was trimmed by 7 bases and V by 2 bases; bases with no gene match: 2. The CDR3 length is 13 residues. Germline CDR1 SGHDT, CDR2 YYEEEE. This entry comes from a study of beta chain features in type 1 diabetes. Study results and limitations: Among patients with Type 1 diabetes, TCRB CDR3s were moderately but significantly shorter in every one of the four CD4+ subsets.

A single heparinised draw of around 0.11 L on average was taken per donor. CD4+ naive, central memory, regulatory and stem cell-like memory subsets were isolated by sorting on CD45RO/CCR7/CD25/CD127/CD95/CD27. Sample: central memory CD4+ T cells from blood. The chain carries TRBV5-6 and TRBJ1-4; 7 bases match TRBD1. The sequence came from a woman in her thirties or forties in good health. CDR3 nucleotide sequence: TGTGCCAGCAGCTTTGACAGGGTTGAAAAACTGTTTTTT. Translating it yields CASSFDRVEKLFF.